This T cell receptor beta chain was retrieved from a study of monozygotic twins with inflammatory bowel disease. Germline lookup yields CDR1 SGHTA and CDR2 FQGNSA. This CDR3 is built from 14 residues. Per sample, reverse transcription was split into eight reactions. Incorporation of UMIs carrying a 6-nucleotide sample barcode was performed by template switching. Each CDR3 protein gets one entry in TCRdb, which reprocessed the 5' RACE reads and gives no DNA. The sample data list about 300,000 distinct CDR3 sequences. A note on this clonotype: Its antigen is not identified.

Notes on the study in general: The authors could not tell different T cell subtypes apart.

Input material: blood. The chain is built from TRBV7-2 and TRBJ1-5; without DNA, the TCRdb call of TRBD1 cannot be checked. The clonotype originates from a human donor with ulcerative colitis or Crohn's disease, or a healthy co-twin of an affected twin (not recorded which). CDR3 sequence reads: CASSSPGGNQPQHF. The full variable domain, rest sourced from reference TRBV7-2 and TRBJ1-5, is GAGVSQSPSNKVTEKGKDVELRCDPISGHTALYWYRQSLGQGLEFLIYFQGNSAPDKSGLPSDRFSAERTGGSVSTLTIQRTQQEDSAVYLCASSSPGGNQPQHFGDGTRLSIL.